This TCR beta chain was recovered during a study of Graves' ophthalmopathy and Graves' hyperthyroidism. About the study: The collection of peripheral blood took place at initial diagnosis, before any treatment. Findings of the study overall: Blood shared most expanded thyroid clonotypes above 0.001 frequency.

No donor had other autoimmune disease, uncontrolled infection, pregnancy or lactation. Fresh peripheral blood, 10 ml, was the PBMC source. V lost 1 base and J 2 bases, leaving 12 bases between the germline ends. Germline-derived CDR1 and CDR2 are SGHTA and FQGNSA. The CDR3 loop spans 15 amino acids. This clonotype was counted at least ten times. Its antigen is undetermined. The TCR beta CDR3 regions underwent amplification from RNA transcripts. Investigators did first-round RT-PCR with HTBI primers, then second-round multiplex PCR. TCRdb fed the multiplex PCR reads into MiXCR, producing one record per CDR3 protein. The sample records approximately 210,000 distinct CDR3 sequences, under 30% being singletons.

The V and J genes are TRBV7-2 and TRBJ2-7, with TRBD2 as a possible D gene (5 bases). The sample taken for sequencing was peripheral blood. The clonotype originates from a man aged 50 or older with Graves' ophthalmopathy. Written as DNA, the CDR3 is TGTGCCAGCAGCTTAGGGGGTAGCGTAGCCTACGAGCAGTACTTC. Protein product: CASSLGGSVAYEQYF.